These 4 T cell receptor beta chains originate from one sample sequenced in a study of blood T cell repertoires in COVID-19. The protocol was immunoSEQ multiplex PCR, while the TCRdb copy is restricted to in-frame clones and leaves out a portion. The data contain fewer than 200,000 clones, under 85% of them singletons. Input material: peripheral blood. Source of these receptors: a man between 60 and 75 years old who had recovered from COVID-19.

This clone came up once. This chain uses TRBV19 with TRBJ1-4; possible D gene TRBD1, 5 bases. Germline V CDR1 and CDR2: LNHDA, SQIVND (reference sequence). V was clipped by 3 bases and J by 2 bases, with 10 bases between them. The CDR3 runs to 15 residues. This CDR3 reads CASSMGGTTNEKLFF. DNA for the CDR3: TGTGCCAGTAGTATGGGAGGGACCACTAATGAAAAACTGTTTTTT.

The chain employs TRBV5-6 and TRBJ2-3, with D possibly matching TRBD1 (6 bases). CDR1 is SGHDT and CDR2 is YYEEEE in the germline V gene. Between the trimmed V and J ends, which lost 0 bases and 0 bases, there was a span of 11 bases. The CDR3 runs 16 residues. CDR3 sequence (DNA): TGTGCCAGCAGCTTGGGAACAGGGATTAGCACAGATACGCAGTATTTT. Its protein is CASSLGTGISTDTQYF.

The chain recombines TRBV7-3 with TRBJ1-2; no firm D call. Looked up from germline, CDR1 is SGHTA and CDR2 is FQGTGA. V was pared by 1 base and J by 2 bases, with 11 bases between. The CDR3 spans 15 residues. The CDR3 coding sequence is TGTGCCAGCAGCTTAAACAGTGCAGGCAACTATGGCTACACCTTC. It codes for CASSLNSAGNYGYTF.

The J gene is TRBJ2-1, the V gene TRBV7-2, with 10 nucleotides matching TRBD1. Germline V gene data show CDR1 as SGHTA and CDR2 as FQGNSA. Trimming removed 2 bases from V and 6 bases from J; junction bases left unmatched: 7. The CDR3 is 16 residues long. This CDR3 reads CASSLFPGQGTNEQFF. CDR3 in DNA: TGTGCCAGCAGCTTATTCCCGGGACAGGGGACCAATGAGCAGTTCTTC.